The 30 T cell receptor beta chains below all came from one sample that was sequenced in a study of T cell responses to AZD1222 COVID-19 vaccine. Generated by immunoSEQ multiplex PCR, the TCRdb table keeps only in-frame clones and is missing some. The sample records 140,000 to 150,000 clones, 85% to 95% being singletons. The source material was peripheral blood, sampled after recovery from COVID-19. These receptor sequences come from an adult who had recovered from COVID-19.

The CDR3 region is CASSASSRRPGGYTF. The CDR3 bases are TGTGCCAGCAGCGCCTCCTCCCGGCGCCCCGGAGGCTACACCTTC. V usage is TRBV9 and J usage is TRBJ1-2, with D unresolved. The germline gives CDR1 SGDLS, CDR2 YYNGEE. CDR3 size: 15 residues. V lost 3 bases, J lost 8 bases, and 20 bases lay in between.

The V call is TRBV12-3 or TRBV12-4, the J call TRBJ1-5; D is possibly TRBD1 (6 bases). CDR3 length: 13 residues. Between the trimmed V and J ends, which lost 7 bases and 4 bases, there was a span of 11 bases. The CDR3 loop reads CASMTGTNQPQHF. As DNA, the CDR3 is TGTGCCAGCATGACAGGCACAAATCAGCCCCAGCATTTT.

The chain employs TRBV28 and TRBJ2-6; D tentatively fits TRBD1 or TRBD2 (5 bases each). Germline-derived CDR1 and CDR2 are MDHEN and SYDVKM. The CDR3 is made up of 15 amino acids. The germline V and J ends were trimmed by 2 bases and 2 bases, with 7 bases remaining between them. CDR3 loop: CASSLGGTGANVLTF. CDR3 bases: TGTGCCAGCAGTTTAGGGGGAACTGGGGCCAACGTCCTGACTTTC.

J is TRBJ2-3 and V is TRBV2, with TRBD2 identical over 9 bases. The CDR3 runs 14 residues. V lost 5 bases to trimming and J lost 4 bases; unmatched junction nucleotides: 4. CDR1 and CDR2 (germline): SNHLY, FYNNEI. The CDR3 region is CASSRTSVADTQYF. In DNA, the CDR3 is TGTGCCAGCAGTCGGACTAGCGTGGCAGATACGCAGTATTTT.

Only one count was recorded for this clone. The chain combines TRBV28 with TRBJ2-4, with D possibly being TRBD1 (6 bases). The germline V gene encodes CDR1 MDHEN and CDR2 SYDVKM. V dropped 7 bases and J dropped 5 bases, with 21 bases sitting between them. CDR3 length equals 16 residues. CDR3 bases: TGTGCCAGCACCCCAGCAGGGGCCGAGGGGGAAAACATTCAGTACTTC. Its protein product is CASTPAGAEGENIQYF.

The rearrangement joins TRBV5-4 to TRBJ1-4; D is possibly TRBD1 (6 bases). In germline, CDR1 is SGHNT, CDR2 YYREEE (reference sequence). Trimming removed 0 bases from V and 8 bases from J, with 11 bases in between. The CDR3 has 14 residues. The CDR3 DNA sequence: TGTGCCAGCAGCTTGGACAGGGAAGGAGAAAAACTGTTTTTT. Translating it yields CASSLDREGEKLFF. Variable domain in full (rest from reference TRBV5-4 and TRBJ1-4): ETGVTQSPTHLIKTRGQQVTLRCSSQSGHNTVSWYQQALGQGPQFIFQYYREEENGRGNFPPRFSGLQFPNYSSELNVNALELDDSALYLCASSLDREGEKLFFGSGTQLSVL.

The gene calls are TRBV4-2 and TRBJ2-1; 12 positions agree with TRBD2. V shed 3 bases and J 9 bases; nucleotides not matched to a gene: 6. The CDR3 is made up of 15 amino acids. Germline-derived CDR1 and CDR2 are LGHNA and YNFKEQ. The DNA for the CDR3 is TGTGCCAGCAGCCAGCCGACTAGCGGGAGTAGTGAGCAGTTCTTC. Its protein product is CASSQPTSGSSEQFF.

This chain connects TRBV7-3 to TRBJ2-2, with unresolved D. Deletions cut 5 bases from V and 1 base from J, with 11 bases between. Germline V gene data show CDR1 as SGHTA and CDR2 as FQGTGA. CDR3 length: 15 residues. CDR3 in amino acids: CASSLQTGNTGELFF. CDR3 sequence (DNA): TGTGCCAGCAGCCTCCAGACGGGGAACACCGGGGAGCTGTTTTTT.

The J gene is TRBJ2-3, the V gene TRBV7-9; weak D call: TRBD1 (6 bases). CDR3 size: 15 residues. In germline, CDR1 is SEHNR, CDR2 FQNEAQ (reference sequence). V was clipped by 5 bases and J by 1 base, with 13 bases between them. This CDR3 is CASSREGVGTDTQYF. The DNA of the CDR3 is TGTGCCAGCAGCCGCGAGGGGGTCGGCACAGATACGCAGTATTTT.

The CDR3: CASSTFRGYTF. The CDR3 DNA is TGTGCCAGTTCGACATTCCGGGGCTACACCTTC. The genes are TRBV28 and TRBJ1-2; D is unclear. CDR3 length equals 11 residues. Trimming took off 9 bases at V and 8 bases at J, with 13 bases between the two ends. Germline CDR1 reads MDHEN; CDR2 reads SYDVKM.

This chain links TRBV7-8 with TRBJ1-2; TRBD1 is a possible D gene (6 bases). This CDR3 is built from 14 residues. Germline lookup yields CDR1 SGHVS and CDR2 FQNEAQ. V was clipped by 4 bases and J by 4 bases, with 13 bases between them. The CDR3 region has the DNA TGTGCCAGCAGCTCGAGGAGCAGGGGCTATGGCTACACCTTC. This translates into CASSSRSRGYGYTF.

The rearrangement joins TRBV5-1 to TRBJ2-1; D gene ambiguous. The germline V gene has CDR1 SGHRS and CDR2 YFSETQ. V was pared by 0 bases and J by 5 bases, with 0 bases between. The CDR3 spans 11 residues. CDR3 DNA sequence: TGCGCCAGCAGCTTGGACAATGAGCAGTTCTTC. Amino acid sequence: CASSLDNEQFF.

The V gene is TRBV5-1, the J gene TRBJ2-7; 8 positions agree with TRBD1. Germline V lookup: CDR1 SGHRS, CDR2 YFSETQ. Trimming took 0 bases from V and 3 from J; bases not matched to a gene: 5. The CDR3 contains 15 residues. The CDR3 here is CASSLEGTGYYEQYF. The CDR3 nucleotides read TGCGCCAGCAGCTTGGAGGGGACAGGTTACTACGAGCAGTACTTC.

The chain has TRBV3-1 (or the pseudogene TRBV3-2) and TRBJ2-7; no definite D call. The CDR3 contains 13 residues. V was clipped by 0 bases and J by 3 bases, with 6 bases between them. CDR1 is LGHDT, CDR2 YNNKEL, per germline (reference sequence). Here the CDR3 reads CASSQDPNYEQYF. CDR3 coding DNA: TGTGCCAGCAGCCAAGATCCGAACTACGAGCAGTACTTC.

The V and J genes are TRBV27 and TRBJ2-1, with TRBD2 matching over 9 bases. V shed 0 bases, J shed 5 bases, and the junction held 11 bases outside the gene matches. Germline loops: CDR1 MNHEY, CDR2 SMNVEV (reference sequence). This CDR3 comprises 18 residues. The CDR3 DNA sequence: TGTGCCAGCAGTTTATCACCGGGACTAGCAACGTTGGACAATGAGCAGTTCTTC. Its translation: CASSLSPGLATLDNEQFF.

V and J are TRBV19 and TRBJ1-2, with D unclear. V was trimmed by 11 bases and J by 0 bases, leaving 13 bases between them. The length of the CDR3 is 13 residues. Germline V gene data show CDR1 as LNHDA and CDR2 as SQIVND (reference sequence). CDR3 residues: CAAGREPNYGYTF. CDR3 nucleotides: TGTGCCGCAGGTCGGGAACCTAACTATGGCTACACCTTC. The full variable domain, completed using reference TRBV19 and TRBJ1-2, is DGGITQSPKYLFRKEGQNVTLSCEQNLNHDAMYWYRQDPGQGLRLIYYSQIVNDFQKGDIAEGYSVSREKKESFPLTVTSAQKNPTAFYLCAAGREPNYGYTFGSGTRLTVV.

The chain employs TRBV19 and TRBJ2-3; tentatively, D is TRBD2 (6 bases). Germline loops: CDR1 LNHDA, CDR2 SQIVND (reference sequence). V lost 4 bases and J lost 3, with 8 bases in between. This CDR3 contains 13 residues. As DNA, the CDR3 is TGTGCCAGTAGTAGAGGGAGGACAGATACGCAGTATTTT. Residues: CASSRGRTDTQYF.

This rearrangement joins TRBV18 to TRBJ1-1; the D gene is possibly TRBD1 (5 bases). Between the trimmed V and J ends, which lost 3 bases and 0 bases, there was a span of 8 bases. This CDR3 has 14 amino acids. Germline CDR1 KGHSH, CDR2 LQKENI. The CDR3 here is CASSPGPMNTEAFF. The DNA of the CDR3 is TGTGCCAGCTCACCGGGACCCATGAACACTGAAGCTTTCTTT.

This chain links TRBV5-1 with TRBJ2-2; 8 bases align to TRBD2. The trim removed 0 bases at V and 4 bases at J, leaving 8 bases unmatched. This CDR3 comprises 17 residues. The germline CDR1 and CDR2 sequences are SGHRS and YFSETQ. The CDR3 region is CASSLDVLAGFTGELFF. The DNA for the CDR3 is TGCGCCAGCAGCTTGGATGTCCTAGCGGGCTTCACCGGGGAGCTGTTTTTT.

The chain recombines TRBV3-1 (or the pseudogene TRBV3-2) with TRBJ2-7; D uncertain. The germline V and J ends were trimmed by 0 bases and 6 bases, with 3 bases remaining between them. In germline, CDR1 is LGHDT, CDR2 YNNKEL (reference sequence). This CDR3 spans 11 amino acids. CDR3 bases: TGTGCCAGCAGCCAAGAAAGCGAGCAGTACTTC. It specifies CASSQESEQYF.

The V gene is TRBV12-5, the J gene TRBJ2-2; TRBD1 matches at 8 bases. The V gene's germline CDR1 is LGHNT and CDR2 FRNRAP. V lost 3 bases, J lost 4 bases, and 4 bases stayed unmatched. CDR3 length equals 15 residues. CDR3 protein: CASGFDRGGTGELFF. The CDR3 coding sequence is TGTGCTAGTGGTTTCGACAGGGGCGGCACCGGGGAGCTGTTTTTT.

The chain uses TRBV24-1 and TRBJ2-4; D is undetermined. CDR1 is KGHDR, CDR2 SFDVKD, per germline. The CDR3 consists of 15 residues. The V gene lost 0 bases and the J gene lost 6 bases, with 11 bases spanning the gap. The CDR3 region has the DNA TGTGCCACCAGTGATTTGAGTAGGTGCGGAAACATTCAGTACTTC. This translates into CATSDLSRCGNIQYF.

V and J are TRBV4-1 and TRBJ1-2; D remains unclear. This CDR3 contains 14 residues. CDR1 is MGHRA and CDR2 is YSYEKL in the germline V gene. The V end was cut by 0 bases, the J end by 3 bases, with 8 bases between. The chain's CDR3 is CASSQDLAYYGYTF. CDR3 nucleotide sequence: TGCGCCAGCAGCCAAGATTTGGCCTACTATGGCTACACCTTC.

The chain is built from TRBV2 and TRBJ2-7; possible D gene TRBD2, 5 bases. Trimming removed 6 bases at V and 6 bases at J, with 15 bases between. This CDR3 comprises 13 residues. From germline, CDR1 is SNHLY and CDR2 FYNNEI. The CDR3 spells CASRRGLAAEQYF. Written as DNA, the CDR3 is TGTGCCAGCAGGAGAGGACTTGCGGCCGAGCAGTACTTC. Looking up the rest from reference TRBV2 and TRBJ2-7 gives the full variable domain: EPEVTQTPSHQVTQMGQEVILRCVPISNHLYFYWYRQILGQKVEFLVSFYNNEISEKSEIFDDQFSVERPDGSNFTLKIRSTKLEDSAMYFCASRRGLAAEQYFGPGTRLTVT.

The chain employs TRBV19 and TRBJ2-1; 7 nucleotides line up with TRBD1. In germline, CDR1 is LNHDA, CDR2 SQIVND (reference sequence). The CDR3 is 16 residues long. The V and J ends lost 5 bases and 3 bases, in that order; junction bases with no gene match: 10. The CDR3 protein is CASSHADRLRYNEQFF. The CDR3 DNA follows: TGTGCCAGTAGTCATGCGGACAGGTTGCGCTACAATGAGCAGTTCTTC.

A single count supports this clone. The genes are TRBV28 and TRBJ2-7; 16 positions agree with TRBD2. This CDR3 comprises 20 residues. The V gene's germline CDR1 is MDHEN and CDR2 SYDVKM. V shed 2 bases, J shed 4 bases, and the junction held 14 bases outside the gene matches. CDR3 coding DNA: TGTGCCAGCAGTTTACGGGCGGGACTAGCGGGAGGGCGTCGGGGATACGAGCAGTACTTC. Translation: CASSLRAGLAGGRRGYEQYF.

The CDR3 loop reads CASSSGGAYEQYF. CDR3 sequence (DNA): TGTGCCAGCAGCTCGGGGGGGGCCTACGAGCAGTACTTC. The chain links TRBV11-3 to TRBJ2-7; TRBD2 agrees at 8 bases. The CDR3 is 13 amino acids. V dropped 4 bases and J dropped 2; count of bases not matched to a gene: 1. From germline, CDR1 is SGHNT and CDR2 YENEEA.

The CDR3 DNA follows: TGCGCCAGCGGAGGGACCTCTAAGGGGTCCTACAATGAGCAGTTCTTC. Amino acids: CASGGTSKGSYNEQFF. The chain carries TRBV10-1 and TRBJ2-1; a possible D gene is TRBD2 (6 bases). Germline-derived CDR1 and CDR2 are WNHNN and SYGVQD (reference sequence). V lost 8 bases and J lost 1, with 18 bases in between. The CDR3 runs to 16 residues.

The chain joins TRBV28 to TRBJ2-1, with D possibly being TRBD1 (6 bases). Germline assignment: CDR1 MDHEN and CDR2 SYDVKM. This CDR3 is 13 amino acids long. V was clipped by 2 bases and J by 4 bases, with 6 bases between them. Here the CDR3 DNA reads TGTGCCAGCAGTTTAAGGGGGTACAATGAGCAGTTCTTC. This codes for CASSLRGYNEQFF.

V and J are TRBV2 and TRBJ2-7; maybe TRBD2 (5 bases). V was shortened by 7 bases and J by 1 base, with 8 bases between the two germline ends. The CDR3 spans 12 residues. Germline V CDR1 and CDR2: SNHLY, FYNNEI. The DNA of the CDR3 is TGTGCCAGCACCGGGGATTCCTACGAGCAGTACTTC. Translating gives CASTGDSYEQYF.